A selection of T cell receptor beta chains follows, all from one sample in a study of blood T cells in healthy people across ages. TCRdb ran MiXCR on the 5' RACE reads and lists one entry per CDR3 protein. The top ten hold approximately 24% of the sample, which has some 860,000 distinct CDR3 sequences, about 61% seen once. Specimen: blood. The receptors were sampled from a man in his forties in good health. Each CDR3 is given with its conserved first and last residue. The order of the fields is V gene, clone size, D gene, J gene, CDR3 protein, CDR3 DNA. D genes are given only for firm matches. Part of the rows lack a size; the others show once, few, many or a class for expanded clones.

TRBV7-2	few	NA	TRBJ2-4	CASSLNRLAKNIQYF	TGTGCCAGCAGCTTAAACCGGTTAGCCAAAAACATTCAGTACTTC
TRBV12-3/TRBV12-4	few	NA	TRBJ2-6	CASSNRNSGANVLTF	TGTGCCAGCAGTAACAGGAACTCTGGGGCCAACGTCCTGACTTTC
TRBV7-2	NA	NA	TRBJ2-1	CASSLRGQAYNEQFF	TGTGCCAGCAGCTTACGCGGGCAGGCCTACAATGAGCAGTTCTTC
TRBV10-3	NA	TRBD2	TRBJ2-7	CAISESKGGGADEQYF	TGTGCCATCAGTGAGTCGAAGGGCGGGGGAGCCGACGAGCAGTACTTC
TRBV20-1	few	TRBD1	TRBJ1-6	CSAILTGTGGGSPLHF	TGCAGTGCTATACTAACCGGGACAGGGGGTGGTTCACCCCTCCACTTT
TRBV2	once	NA	TRBJ2-7	CASKLESSYEQYF	TGTGCCAGCAAGCTAGAAAGCTCCTACGAGCAGTACTTC
TRBV6-4	NA	TRBD2	TRBJ2-1	CASSPLAGRAYNEQFF	TGTGCCAGCAGTCCCTTAGCGGGAAGAGCGTACAATGAGCAGTTCTTC
TRBV28	NA	NA	TRBJ2-1	CASSPGDGLNEQFF	TGTGCCAGCAGCCCCGGGGACGGCCTCAATGAGCAGTTCTTC
TRBV3-1	NA	NA	TRBJ2-7	CASSQDWSAPYEQYF	TGTGCCAGCAGCCAAGATTGGTCAGCCCCCTACGAGCAGTACTTC
TRBV15	NA	NA	TRBJ2-6	CATREGDLSGANVLTF	TGTGCCACCAGAGAGGGGGATCTATCTGGGGCCAACGTCCTGACTTTC
TRBV9	NA	TRBD1	TRBJ2-5	CASSSTGTHQETQYF	TGTGCCAGCAGCTCGACAGGGACCCATCAAGAGACCCAGTACTTC
TRBV29-1	NA	NA	TRBJ2-4	CSVGDGVNIQYF	TGCAGCGTGGGCGATGGAGTAAACATTCAGTACTTC
TRBV28	NA	TRBD1	TRBJ1-4	CASSLWRRQGLEKLFF	TGTGCCAGCAGTTTATGGCGACGACAGGGTTTAGAAAAACTGTTTTTT
TRBV14	NA	NA	TRBJ1-1	CASSQVSSYTEAFF	TGTGCCAGCAGCCAAGTTTCCAGTTACACTGAAGCTTTCTTT
TRBV7-2	NA	NA	TRBJ1-2	CASSLRPGDYGYTF	TGTGCCAGCAGCCTCCGACCGGGTGACTATGGCTACACCTTC
TRBV12-5	few	NA	TRBJ2-4	CASAVPAGGHSYF	TGTGCTAGTGCCGTCCCGGCCGGGGGGCATTCGTACTTC
TRBV7-9	NA	NA	TRBJ2-1	CASLDSSYNEQFF	TGTGCCAGCCTGGACAGCTCCTACAATGAGCAGTTCTTC
TRBV20-1	few	TRBD2	TRBJ2-5	CSARAATSGSREQYF	TGCAGTGCTAGAGCTGCGACTAGCGGGAGCCGTGAGCAGTACTTC
TRBV28	NA	NA	TRBJ2-7	CASSLSIRRGSYEQYF	TGTGCCAGCAGTTTAAGTATTAGGAGGGGGTCCTACGAGCAGTACTTC
TRBV7-2	few	NA	TRBJ1-6	CASSLDLGQQGSPLHF	TGTGCCAGCAGCTTAGATTTAGGACAGCAGGGTTCACCCCTCCACTTT
TRBV27	NA	NA	TRBJ1-2	CASRPRHLNYGYTF	TGTGCCAGCAGACCAAGGCACCTAAACTATGGCTACACCTTC
TRBV7-2	NA	NA	TRBJ2-1	CASSLSGLVGEQFF	TGTGCCAGCAGCCTGAGTGGACTGGTCGGCGAGCAGTTCTTC